This T cell receptor beta chain was sequenced in a study of shared clonotypes between healthy human individuals. In germline, CDR1 is SGHRS, CDR2 YFSETQ. V lost 1 base to trimming and J lost 2 bases; unmatched junction nucleotides: 8. The CDR3 runs to 17 residues. Measured with immunoSEQ multiplex PCR; TCRdb has only the in-frame clones, and not every one. Among under 1 million clones listed, approximately 97% were seen once. CD8 cells regarded as naive lacked CD45RO, were positively chosen for CCR7, and omitted terminally differentiated effector memory CD45RA+ cells. Every donor, a Caucasian adult, lived in Nashville, Tennessee.

Material: naive CD8+ T cells sorted from blood. The chain joins TRBV5-1 to TRBJ2-2, with 7 bases that match TRBD2. The receptor's source is a man aged 25-45 years in good health. This CDR3 reads CASSLPQAGLNTGELFF. As DNA, the CDR3 is TGCGCCAGCAGCTTGCCCCAAGCGGGATTAAACACCGGGGAGCTGTTTTTT.